The next 12 T cell receptor beta chains were all read from a single sample in a study of cytomegalovirus exposure and HLA in healthy donors. With 60 Vbeta and 13 Jbeta primers, the PCR was carried out. TCRdb's copy holds only in-frame clones and misses some; the assay was immunoSEQ multiplex PCR. The data contain some 95,000 clones, 60% to 75% of them singletons. The sequenced sample was PBMCs. The receptor source for this set is a female donor in good health and CMV-seronegative.

The genes are TRBV4-3 and TRBJ2-7; D call uncertain. Germline values: CDR1 LGHNA, CDR2 YSLEER. V shed 1 base and J shed 0 bases, with 4 bases lying between them. The CDR3 is 13 residues long. The CDR3 here is CASSQGASYEQYF. DNA of the CDR3: TGCGCCAGCAGCCAAGGGGCCTCCTACGAGCAGTACTTC.

The chain employs TRBV6-4 and TRBJ1-4, with TRBD1 matching over 9 bases. The germline V gene encodes CDR1 MRHNA and CDR2 SNTAGT. Trimming at V came to 5 bases and at J to 0 bases, leaving 1 base not matched to a gene. The length of the CDR3 is 15 residues. The CDR3 bases are TGTGCCAGCAGTCGGACAGGGGCAACTAATGAAAAACTGTTTTTT. Its translation is CASSRTGATNEKLFF.

The gene calls are TRBV28 and TRBJ1-5; the D is unclear. Between the trimmed V and J ends, which lost 5 bases and 0 bases, there was a span of 11 bases. Germline V gene sequence: CDR1 MDHEN, CDR2 SYDVKM. The CDR3 totals 15 residues. The CDR3 DNA reads TGTGCCAGCAGTCCCGCGGCGTATAGCAATCAGCCCCAGCATTTT. Residues: CASSPAAYSNQPQHF.

There are a few counts of this clone. The chain links TRBV28 to TRBJ2-7, with 7 bases fitting TRBD2. The CDR3 runs 14 residues. The germline gives CDR1 MDHEN, CDR2 SYDVKM. V shed 4 bases, J shed 4 bases, and the junction held 7 bases outside the gene matches. The CDR3 protein is CASSSPGGGYEQYF. CDR3 nucleotide sequence: TGTGCCAGCAGTTCCCCTGGGGGAGGGTACGAGCAGTACTTC.

The gene calls are TRBV2 and TRBJ2-2; 8 bases align to TRBD1. This CDR3 has 15 amino acids. V shed 6 bases and J 2 bases; nucleotides not matched to a gene: 5. Per germline, CDR1 SNHLY and CDR2 FYNNEI. DNA for the CDR3: TGTGCCAGCAGCCCGACAGGGGCAAACACCGGGGAGCTGTTTTTT. It is translated as CASSPTGANTGELFF.

As regards this clone: The germline gene is not matched at one end of the junction; a read error may be the cause. The rearrangement joins TRBV7-7 to TRBJ2-3; the match to TRBD1 covers 12 bases. The CDR3 has 14 residues. Germline CDR1 and CDR2: SSHAT and FNYEAQ (reference sequence). CDR3 DNA: TGTGCTAGCAGGGGACAGGGGGCCCGTGATACGCAGTATTTT. Translated: CASRGQGARDTQYF.

This chain uses TRBV4-1 with TRBJ2-7; D is unresolved. CDR1 and CDR2 (germline): MGHRA, YSYEKL. The ends were cut back, 4 bases at V and 0 bases at J, with 10 bases in the middle. This CDR3 spans 14 amino acids. CDR3 in DNA: TGCGCCAGCAGCCCCGAACACCGCTCCTACGAGCAGTACTTC. Translated: CASSPEHRSYEQYF.

V gene TRBV2 combines with J gene TRBJ2-5, with D possibly TRBD1 on 6 matching bases. CDR1 and CDR2 (germline): SNHLY, FYNNEI. The CDR3 has 14 amino acids. Trimming took off 3 bases at V and 0 bases at J, with 8 bases between the two ends. CDR3 loop: CASSENRDQETQYF. CDR3 sequence (DNA): TGTGCCAGCAGTGAGAACAGGGACCAAGAGACCCAGTACTTC.

In its sample, this clone was seen many times. V gene TRBV4-2 combines with J gene TRBJ2-3; D unclear. V was pared by 0 bases and J by 0 bases, with 13 bases between. Germline CDR1 is LGHNA and CDR2 is YNFKEQ. The CDR3 is 17 residues long. The CDR3 protein is CASSQDLGSPSTDTQYF. CDR3 sequence (DNA): TGTGCCAGCAGCCAAGATCTAGGTTCCCCAAGCACAGATACGCAGTATTTT.

The chain employs TRBV11-2 and TRBJ1-2, with D hard to call. The CDR3 length is 13 residues. The V and J ends lost 2 bases and 5 bases respectively, with 9 bases between them. The germline CDR1 and CDR2 sequences are SGHAT and FQNNGV. The chain's CDR3 is CASSLSLLYGYTF. As DNA, the CDR3 is TGTGCCAGCAGCTTAAGCCTTCTTTATGGCTACACCTTC.

The genes are TRBV30 and TRBJ1-4, with no clear D. The CDR3 sequence is 12 residues long. V lost 4 bases and J lost 8, with 11 bases in between. Germline V CDR1 and CDR2: GTSNPN, SVGIG (reference sequence). This CDR3 is CAWKAGGEKLFF. For the CDR3, the DNA is TGTGCCTGGAAGGCGGGTGGAGAAAAACTGTTTTTT. The full variable domain, its missing parts supplied by reference TRBV30 and TRBJ1-4, is SQTIHQWPATLVQPVGSPLSLECTVEGTSNPNLYWYRQAAGRGLQLLFYSVGIGQISSEVPQNLSASRPQDRQFILSSKKLLLSDSGFYLCAWKAGGEKLFFGSGTQLSVL.

This rearrangement joins TRBV19 to TRBJ1-5; 7 positions match TRBD1. The V gene's germline CDR1 is LNHDA and CDR2 SQIVND (reference sequence). CDR3 length: 14 amino acids. Germline trimming cut 8 bases from V and 5 bases from J; bases unmatched to any gene: 9. CDR3 DNA sequence: TGTGCCAGTTCCATACAGGGGACCGATCAGCCCCAGCATTTT. This gives the protein CASSIQGTDQPQHF.